One T cell receptor (beta chain) is described in this entry. These data come from a study of blood T cell repertoires in COVID-19. V was cut by 8 bases and J by 7 bases, with 15 bases left in between. Germline loops: CDR1 WNHNN, CDR2 SYGVQD (reference sequence). The CDR3 length is 13 residues. Sequenced by immunoSEQ multiplex PCR; TCRdb stores in-frame clones only, minus some. The data hold more than 90,000 clones, with 75% to 90% observed a single time. Sequences were obtained from peripheral blood. This chain joins TRBV10-1 and TRBJ2-1; tentatively, D is TRBD2 (6 bases). The sequence came from a human donor in a cohort sampled during active COVID-19. The CDR3 is CASGSGEKNEQFF. DNA of the CDR3: TGCGCCAGCGGTTCGGGGGAAAAGAATGAGCAGTTCTTC.